Listed below are T cell receptor beta chains from one sample, sequenced in a study of blood T cells in healthy people across ages. TCRdb reprocessed the 5' RACE reads with MiXCR, giving one entry per CDR3 protein. This table has roughly 500,000 distinct CDR3 sequences, approximately 25% appearing once. Another study also made use of these data, one on T cells of mothers and their children.

The sample taken for sequencing was blood. These receptors came from a boy younger than 18 in good health. Both conserved end residues are part of each CDR3. A D gene is named only where the DNA matches it firmly. Expanded clones are given a class, and other clones once, few, many or no size at all.

clone_size,d_call,v_call,j_call,cdr3_nt,cdr3_aa
few,NA,TRBV7-9,TRBJ1-4,TGTGCCAGCAGCTTAGCCGGGGGAGGCAAAGAAAAACTGTTTTTT,CASSLAGGGKEKLFF
NA,NA,TRBV12-3/TRBV12-4,TRBJ2-4,TGTGCCAGCAGTTTAGCTCGGGGGCCCGGCATTCAGTACTTC,CASSLARGPGIQYF
NA,TRBD2,TRBV20-1,TRBJ2-5,TGCAGTGCTAGAGCACCGGGACTAGCGGCCACTGGGGAAGAGACCCAGTACTTC,CSARAPGLAATGEETQYF
NA,TRBD1,TRBV27,TRBJ2-7,TGTGCCAGCAGCCTTACGGGACAGGGTATCCACGAGCAGTACTTC,CASSLTGQGIHEQYF
NA,NA,TRBV20-1,TRBJ2-4,TGCAGTGCTAACCCCGTAGCCAAAAACATTCAGTACTTC,CSANPVAKNIQYF
NA,NA,TRBV29-1,TRBJ1-4,TGCAGCGCAGAGCAATCGGCAGGTGAAAAACTGTTTTTT,CSAEQSAGEKLFF
few,TRBD2,TRBV15,TRBJ2-3,TGTGCCACCAGCAGAGGAGCGGGAGCGAAAGATACGCAGTATTTT,CATSRGAGAKDTQYF
many,TRBD2,TRBV28,TRBJ2-3,TGTGCCAGCGGAAAGGGACTAGCGAACACAGATACGCAGTATTTT,CASGKGLANTDTQYF
few,NA,TRBV11-2,TRBJ2-1,TGTGCCAGCAGCTTGGGGGGTCCAAGGGAAAGCTCCTACAATGAGCAGTTCTTC,CASSLGGPRESSYNEQFF
NA,NA,TRBV3-1,TRBJ1-1,TGTGCCAGCAGCCAAGCAGGACAGTGGGAGAACACTGAAGCTTTCTTT,CASSQAGQWENTEAFF
NA,TRBD2,TRBV5-1,TRBJ2-1,TGCGCCAGCAGCAATAGCGGGAAGACCTACAATGAGCAGTTCTTC,CASSNSGKTYNEQFF
NA,NA,TRBV27,TRBJ2-7,TGTGCCAGCAGTCCCAAGACCTACTACGAGCAGTACTTC,CASSPKTYYEQYF
NA,NA,TRBV4-3,TRBJ2-5,TGCGCCAGCAGCCAAGAAGGGGGGAAGACCCAGTACTTC,CASSQEGGKTQYF
NA,TRBD1,TRBV7-2,TRBJ2-7,TGTGCCAGCAGCAGAACCCGGGACAGCCTCCCCCACGAGCAGTACTTC,CASSRTRDSLPHEQYF
few,NA,TRBV20-1,TRBJ2-1,TGCAGTGCTAGAGATGAAGCGGGCCGACCCCATGAGCAGTTCTTC,CSARDEAGRPHEQFF
NA,NA,TRBV3-1,TRBJ2-3,TGTGCCAGCAGCCAAGGTGGGCCCACGACAGATACGCAGTATTTT,CASSQGGPTTDTQYF
NA,TRBD1,TRBV6-2/TRBV6-3,TRBJ1-1,TGTGCCAGCAGCGACCCGGACCGGGACAGATGGATGAACACTGAAGCTTTCTTT,CASSDPDRDRWMNTEAFF
NA,TRBD1,TRBV4-1,TRBJ2-5,TGCGCCAGCAGCCATGGGACAGGGGGCAGAGAGACCCAGTACTTC,CASSHGTGGRETQYF
NA,NA,TRBV29-1,TRBJ1-2,TGCAGCGTTGAAAGGGAGTATGGCTACACCTTC,CSVEREYGYTF
NA,NA,TRBV7-8,TRBJ2-5,TGTGCCAGCATCCGGAGCAGGGAGGAGACCCAGTACTTC,CASIRSREETQYF
many,TRBD1,TRBV4-1,TRBJ2-1,TGCGCCAGCAGCCCCGGGGACAGGGCTCATGAGCAGTTCTTC,CASSPGDRAHEQFF
few,TRBD2,TRBV28,TRBJ2-1,TGTGCCAGCAGTACTCCGACTAGCTACAAGAGCTCCTACAATGAGCAGTTCTTC,CASSTPTSYKSSYNEQFF
NA,NA,TRBV3-1,TRBJ1-2,TGTGCCAGCAGCCAAGATATTGTGCCCGGGAAGGCCTATGGCTACACCTTC,CASSQDIVPGKAYGYTF
NA,NA,TRBV4-1,TRBJ2-5,TGCGCCAGCAGCCAGGCGAGCAGCGAGACCCAGTACTTC,CASSQASSETQYF
NA,TRBD2,TRBV20-1,TRBJ2-5,TGCAGTGCTATCTCACTAGCGGGAGCAGACACCCAGTACTTC,CSAISLAGADTQYF
NA,TRBD1,TRBV6-5,TRBJ2-1,TGTGCCAGCAGTTCCACGCCCGGGACAGGGATGGGCAATGAGCAGTTCTTC,CASSSTPGTGMGNEQFF
NA,TRBD2,TRBV6-1,TRBJ2-1,TGTGCCAGCAGCAGACCAGCGGGAGCTGAAGGCAATGAGCAGTTCTTC,CASSRPAGAEGNEQFF
NA,NA,TRBV3-1,TRBJ2-1,TGTGCCAGCAGCCAAGATCCCGGCGGGGCTTTCTACAATGAGCAGTTCTTC,CASSQDPGGAFYNEQFF
NA,NA,TRBV12-5,TRBJ2-3,TGTGCTAGTGGTTTCGGCACAGATACGCAGTATTTT,CASGFGTDTQYF
NA,NA,TRBV18,TRBJ2-7,TGTGCCAGCTCGGTGGACAGACCCTACGAGCAGTACTTC,CASSVDRPYEQYF
NA,TRBD2,TRBV24-1,TRBJ2-1,TGTGCCACCAGTGATCGGACTAGCGGGACTTCCTACAATGAGCAGTTCTTC,CATSDRTSGTSYNEQFF
many,NA,TRBV28,TRBJ2-3,TGTGCCAGCAGCCCTGATGGAGAACTCACAGATACGCAGTATTTT,CASSPDGELTDTQYF